This T cell receptor (beta chain) was recorded in a study of blood T cells in healthy people across ages. Primed by a sample-barcoded 5' primer and a J-beta primer mix, a second PCR proceeded for about 6 to 12 cycles. TCRdb reanalysed the 5' RACE reads using MiXCR and keeps one entry per CDR3 protein. The profile shows 1.4 million or so distinct CDR3 sequences, approximately 43% of them singletons. Every sample had a minimum of 6.5 million PBMCs isolated. In its sample, this clonotype was seen a few times. This sequence originates from a woman younger than 30 in good health. Sequencing was done on a sample of blood.

The CDR3 protein is CASSSTGGNTGELFF. The CDR3 DNA reads as TGTGCCAGCAGTTCAACAGGGGGGAACACCGGGGAGCTGTTTTTT. The chain joins TRBV27 to TRBJ2-2; 8 nucleotides match TRBD1. The V and J ends lost 4 bases and 1 base, in that order; junction bases with no gene match: 2. The CDR3 consists of 15 residues. Germline CDR1 MNHEY, CDR2 SMNVEV (reference sequence).